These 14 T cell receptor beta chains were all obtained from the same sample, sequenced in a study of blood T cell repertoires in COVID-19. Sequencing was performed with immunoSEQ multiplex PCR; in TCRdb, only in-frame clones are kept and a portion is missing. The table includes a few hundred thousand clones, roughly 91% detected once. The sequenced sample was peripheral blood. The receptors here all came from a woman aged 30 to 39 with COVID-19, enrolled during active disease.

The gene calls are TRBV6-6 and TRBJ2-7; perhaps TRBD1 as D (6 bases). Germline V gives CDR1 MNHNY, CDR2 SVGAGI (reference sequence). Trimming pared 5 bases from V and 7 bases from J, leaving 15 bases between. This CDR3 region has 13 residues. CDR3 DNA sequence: TGTGCCAGCAGTCCCCGGGACACAGGGGAGCAGTACTTC. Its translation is CASSPRDTGEQYF.

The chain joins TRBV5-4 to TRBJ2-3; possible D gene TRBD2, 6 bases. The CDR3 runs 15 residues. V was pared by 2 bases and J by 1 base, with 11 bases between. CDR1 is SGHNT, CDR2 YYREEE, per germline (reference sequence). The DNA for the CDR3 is TGTGCCAGCAGCTTACCGGGACTTGGCACAGATACGCAGTATTTT. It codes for CASSLPGLGTDTQYF.

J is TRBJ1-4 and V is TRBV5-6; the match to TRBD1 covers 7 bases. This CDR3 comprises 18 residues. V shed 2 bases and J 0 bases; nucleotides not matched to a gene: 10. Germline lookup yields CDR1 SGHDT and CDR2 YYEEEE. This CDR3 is CASSFRTGERSTNEKLFF. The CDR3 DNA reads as TGTGCCAGCAGCTTTCGCACAGGGGAAAGGTCAACTAATGAAAAACTGTTTTTT.

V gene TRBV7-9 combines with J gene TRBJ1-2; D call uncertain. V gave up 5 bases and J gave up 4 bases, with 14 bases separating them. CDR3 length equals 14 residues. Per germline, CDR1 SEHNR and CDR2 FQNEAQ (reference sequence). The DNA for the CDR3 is TGTGCCAGCAGCGGTGCCGGGAGGAGCTATGGCTACACCTTC. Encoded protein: CASSGAGRSYGYTF.

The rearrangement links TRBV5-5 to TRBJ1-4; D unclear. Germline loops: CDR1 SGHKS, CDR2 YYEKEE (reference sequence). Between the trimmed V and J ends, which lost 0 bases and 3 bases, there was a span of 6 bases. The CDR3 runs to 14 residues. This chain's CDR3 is CASSLALANEKLFF. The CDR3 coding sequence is TGTGCCAGCAGCTTGGCCTTAGCTAATGAAAAACTGTTTTTT.

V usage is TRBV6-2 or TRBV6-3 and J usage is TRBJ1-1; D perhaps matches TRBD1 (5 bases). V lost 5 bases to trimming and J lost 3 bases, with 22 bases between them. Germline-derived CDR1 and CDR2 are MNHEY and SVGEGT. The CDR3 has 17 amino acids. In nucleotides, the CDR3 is TGTGCCAGCAGTGTACCGCGGGGACGGGGCAGGGACACTGAAGCTTTCTTT. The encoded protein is CASSVPRGRGRDTEAFF.

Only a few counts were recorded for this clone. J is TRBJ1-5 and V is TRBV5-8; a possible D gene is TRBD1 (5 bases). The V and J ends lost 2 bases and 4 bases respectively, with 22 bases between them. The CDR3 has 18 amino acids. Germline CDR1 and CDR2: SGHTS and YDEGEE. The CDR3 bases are TGTGCCAGCAGCTTAGCCGACAGAGTCAACCTTATGAATCAGCCCCAGCATTTT. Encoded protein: CASSLADRVNLMNQPQHF.

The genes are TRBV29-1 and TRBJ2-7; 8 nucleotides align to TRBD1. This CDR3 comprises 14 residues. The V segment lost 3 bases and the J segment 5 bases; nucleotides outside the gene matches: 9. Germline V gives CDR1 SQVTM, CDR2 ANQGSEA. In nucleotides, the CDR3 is TGCAGCGTTGACCCGGGACAGGCTAGCCACGAGCAGTACTTC. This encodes CSVDPGQASHEQYF.

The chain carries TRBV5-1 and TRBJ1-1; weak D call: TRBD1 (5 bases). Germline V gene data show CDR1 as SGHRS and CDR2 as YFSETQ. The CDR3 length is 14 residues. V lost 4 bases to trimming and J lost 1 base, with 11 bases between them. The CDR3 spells CASSPQGTNTEAFF. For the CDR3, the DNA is TGCGCCAGCAGCCCGCAGGGAACGAACACTGAAGCTTTCTTT.

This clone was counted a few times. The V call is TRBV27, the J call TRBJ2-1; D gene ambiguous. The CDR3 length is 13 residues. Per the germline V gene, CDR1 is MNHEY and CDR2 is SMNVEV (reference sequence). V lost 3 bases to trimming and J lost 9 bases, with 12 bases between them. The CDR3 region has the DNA TGTGCCAGCAGTTTTACTCGCGACTTTGAGCAGTTCTTC. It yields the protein CASSFTRDFEQFF.

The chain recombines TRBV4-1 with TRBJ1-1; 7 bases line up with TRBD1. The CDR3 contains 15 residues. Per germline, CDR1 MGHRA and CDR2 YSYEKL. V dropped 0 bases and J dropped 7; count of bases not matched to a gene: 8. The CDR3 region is CASSQDPGTAYEAFF. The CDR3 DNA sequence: TGCGCCAGCAGCCAAGACCCCGGGACAGCGTATGAAGCTTTCTTT.

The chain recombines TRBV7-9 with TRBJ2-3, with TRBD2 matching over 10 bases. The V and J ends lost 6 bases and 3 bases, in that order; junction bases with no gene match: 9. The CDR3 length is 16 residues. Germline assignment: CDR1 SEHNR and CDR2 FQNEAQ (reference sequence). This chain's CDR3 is CASRLEGLAVTDTQYF. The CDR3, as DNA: TGTGCCAGCAGGCTTGAAGGACTAGCGGTAACAGATACGCAGTATTTT.

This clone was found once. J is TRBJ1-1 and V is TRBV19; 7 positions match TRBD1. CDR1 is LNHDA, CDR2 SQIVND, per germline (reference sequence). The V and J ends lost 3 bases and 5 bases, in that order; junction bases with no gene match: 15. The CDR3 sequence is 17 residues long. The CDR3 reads CASSMSKVQGVKTEAFF. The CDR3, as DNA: TGTGCCAGTAGTATGTCAAAGGTTCAGGGGGTTAAGACTGAAGCTTTCTTT.

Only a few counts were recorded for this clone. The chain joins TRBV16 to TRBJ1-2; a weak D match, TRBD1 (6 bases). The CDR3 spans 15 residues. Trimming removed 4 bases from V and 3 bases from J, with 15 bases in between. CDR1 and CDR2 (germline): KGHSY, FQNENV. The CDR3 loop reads CASSPDRPRDYGYTF. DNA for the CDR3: TGTGCCAGCAGCCCAGACAGGCCCCGGGACTATGGCTACACCTTC.